This T cell receptor (beta chain) appears in the sequencing data of a study of T cells in Graves' hyperthyroidism and ophthalmopathy. Across the whole study: Upon initial diagnosis and before any treatment, peripheral blood was collected. General study points: Median prediction lead before ophthalmopathy onset was 5.5 to 7 months with the model. In the blood, most expanded thyroid clonotypes above 0.001 appeared as well.

V was pared by 5 bases and J by 3 bases, with 11 bases between. There are 14 residues in the CDR3. Germline CDR1 reads WSHSY; CDR2 reads SAAADI. This clonotype was counted only a few times. The antigen is undetermined. Clinical Activity Scores of at least 3, NOSPECS grades of at least 4 and durations under 3 months characterized ophthalmopathy patients. The source material, RNA transcripts, was used to amplify TCR beta CDR3 regions. TCR CDR3 regions were first amplified by RT-PCR with HTBI primers. Via MiXCR, TCRdb re-called the multiplex PCR reads, giving one row per CDR3 protein. The profile covers about 300,000 distinct CDR3 sequences, with around 19% appearing a single time and about 40% taken by the ten largest.

This rearrangement joins TRBV10-2 to TRBJ1-3, with D possibly matching TRBD1 (5 bases). Sequenced material: blood. The receptor comes from a man aged 45-60 years with Graves' ophthalmopathy. The CDR3 spells CASSRGTGGNTIYF. Here the CDR3 DNA reads TGCGCCAGCAGTCGGGGGACGGGTGGAAACACCATATATTTT.